Given below is one T cell receptor beta chain in context. The antigen is not known. This record comes from a study of cytomegalovirus exposure and HLA in healthy donors. General study results and limits: According to an earlier analysis, most TCR beta V segments yielded productive rearrangements about 87% or about 30% of the time. Solely CMV serostatus was available to characterize immune exposure.

The study ran its PCR with 60 Vbeta and 13 Jbeta primers. This table comes from immunoSEQ multiplex PCR, and its TCRdb copy is limited to in-frame clones, with some not included. Among some 70,000 clones listed, approximately 84% were seen once. Sequenced material: PBMCs. The source is a woman aged 45-65 years in good health and CMV-seronegative.

CDR3 protein: CASSDLRTGNSPLHF. CDR3 coding DNA: TGTGCCAGCAGTGATCTCCGGACAGGAAATTCACCCCTCCACTTT. V usage is TRBV6-1 and J usage is TRBJ1-6; 7 bases fit TRBD1. The junction had 6 bases not matched to a gene; V was cut back by 3 bases and J by 7 bases. Germline V gene data show CDR1 as MNHNS and CDR2 as SASEGT. This CDR3 region has 15 residues.